This is a list of T cell receptor beta chains from one sample in a study of shared clonotypes between healthy human individuals. Profiled with immunoSEQ multiplex PCR; TCRdb holds only in-frame clones, not every one. The table records over a million clones, about 84% of them present only once. The specimen sequenced was memory CD4+ T cells from PBMCs. The receptor source for this set is a young man in good health. Some clones in this sample may be carry-over from other donors' samples. Both conserved end residues are part of each CDR3. The D gene is left open where the match is weak. Rows may omit the clone size; those that give it use once, few, many or a size class.

v_gene: TRBV9
abundance: many
j_gene: TRBJ2-1
d_gene: TRBD1
CDR3nt: TGTGCCAGCAGCGTAGCCATAGGGGGACAGGGGAATGAGCAGTTCTTC
CDR3aa: CASSVAIGGQGNEQFF

v_gene: TRBV19
abundance: -
j_gene: TRBJ1-5
d_gene: -
CDR3nt: TGTGCCACCAGAGCCCTCTGGGGGGAAGATAGCAATCAGCCCCAGCATTTT
CDR3aa: CATRALWGEDSNQPQHF

v_gene: TRBV6-1
abundance: -
j_gene: TRBJ1-5
d_gene: -
CDR3nt: TGTGCCAGCAGTTTAGAGGGGTCTCAGCCCCAGCATTTT
CDR3aa: CASSLEGSQPQHF

v_gene: TRBV5-6
abundance: few
j_gene: TRBJ2-5
d_gene: -
CDR3nt: TGTGCCAGCAGTCAACAGGGATTGGAGACCCAGTACTTC
CDR3aa: CASSQQGLETQYF

v_gene: TRBV11-2
abundance: -
j_gene: TRBJ2-3
d_gene: TRBD1
CDR3nt: TGTGCCAGCAGCTTAGGGGACAGGGAGACAGATACGCAGTATTTT
CDR3aa: CASSLGDRETDTQYF

v_gene: TRBV15
abundance: -
j_gene: TRBJ1-1
d_gene: -
CDR3nt: TGTGCCACCAGCAGTGTTCAAGGGAGGGCCACTGAAGCTTTCTTT
CDR3aa: CATSSVQGRATEAFF

v_gene: TRBV29-1
abundance: -
j_gene: TRBJ2-1
d_gene: -
CDR3nt: TGCAGCGTTGAAGATTCTGTGGGGGCCTCCTACAATGAGCAGTTCTTC
CDR3aa: CSVEDSVGASYNEQFF

v_gene: TRBV28
abundance: -
j_gene: TRBJ2-7
d_gene: -
CDR3nt: TGTGCCAGCAGTTTAGTGAGGGACCGGGACATGCCCTACGAGCAGTACTTC
CDR3aa: CASSLVRDRDMPYEQYF

v_gene: TRBV25-1
abundance: once
j_gene: TRBJ2-1
d_gene: -
CDR3nt: TGTGCCAGCAGTGAATATTCGATGGGGGGCAATGAGCAGTTCTTC
CDR3aa: CASSEYSMGGNEQFF

v_gene: TRBV5-1
abundance: many
j_gene: TRBJ2-7
d_gene: TRBD1
CDR3nt: TGCGCCAGCAGCTTCCGGGACAGGGGGCGCGAGCAGTACTTC
CDR3aa: CASSFRDRGREQYF

v_gene: TRBV11-3
abundance: -
j_gene: TRBJ2-2
d_gene: TRBD1
CDR3nt: TGTGCCAGCAGCTTGGGGACAGGAGGGATCGGGGAGCTGTTTTTT
CDR3aa: CASSLGTGGIGELFF